These 27 T cell receptor beta chains were sequenced from one sample in a study of T cells in Graves' hyperthyroidism and ophthalmopathy. From RNA transcripts, TCR beta CDR3 regions were amplified. The study used the HTBI primer set for a first-round RT-PCR of the TCR CDR3. Each CDR3 protein is one row after TCRdb ran MiXCR on the multiplex PCR reads. The sample shows about half a million distinct CDR3 sequences, less than 25% of them seen only once. The specimen was blood. The receptor source for this set is a man aged 18 to 29 with Graves' hyperthyroidism.

Only a few counts were recorded for this clonotype. This chain links TRBV5-6 with TRBJ2-6; D uncertain. The germline V and J ends were trimmed by 0 bases and 5 bases, with 6 bases remaining between them. The CDR3 totals 14 residues. CDR1 and CDR2 from the germline V gene are SGHDT and YYEEEE. The chain's CDR3 is CASSLVLRANVLTF. In DNA form, the CDR3 reads TGTGCCAGCAGCTTGGTGCTGCGGGCCAACGTCCTGACTTTC.

This clonotype was seen a few times. This CDR3 is missing its conserved last phenylalanine or tryptophan, likely due to a read error. The chain couples TRBV13 to TRBJ1-1; TRBD1 is a possible D gene (5 bases). The CDR3 length is 13 residues. The V and J ends lost 1 base and 3 bases respectively, with 6 bases between them. The germline V gene has CDR1 PRHDT and CDR2 FYEKMQ (reference sequence). Written as DNA, the CDR3 is TGTGCCAGCAGCTTAGAAGGGGACACTGAAGCTTTCTTG. The encoded protein is CASSLEGDTEAFL.

This clonotype came up many times. The chain carries TRBV28 and TRBJ1-1, with a possible D match to TRBD1 (5 bases). V was cut by 3 bases and J by 3 bases, with 8 bases left in between. The CDR3 sequence is 13 residues long. CDR1 and CDR2 from the germline V gene are MDHEN and SYDVKM. The CDR3 is CASSFMGDTEAFF. CDR3 in DNA: TGTGCCAGCAGTTTTATGGGGGACACTGAAGCTTTCTTT.

In its sample, this clonotype was seen many times. The chain carries TRBV28 and TRBJ1-2, with D hard to call. This CDR3 is 14 amino acids long. The germline gives CDR1 MDHEN, CDR2 SYDVKM. The V end lost 5 bases, the J end lost 0 bases, and 10 bases lay between the germline ends. The CDR3, as DNA: TGTGCCAGCAGTCCGGATCTCACTAACTATGGCTACACCTTC. It codes for CASSPDLTNYGYTF.

This clonotype came up many times. The CDR3: CASSPWGQGADEQYF. The CDR3 DNA sequence: TGTGCCAGCAGCCCCTGGGGGCAGGGGGCGGATGAGCAGTACTTC. The gene calls are TRBV7-2 and TRBJ2-7, with 8 bases that match TRBD1. The V gene end was trimmed by 5 bases and the J gene end by 7 bases; junction bases not matched to a gene: 13. Germline V gene lookup returns CDR1 SGHTA and CDR2 FQGNSA. CDR3 length: 15 residues.

The rearrangement joins TRBV10-3 to TRBJ1-2, with unresolved D. CDR1 ENHRY and CDR2 SYGVKD come from the germline V gene. CDR3 length equals 12 residues. V was clipped by 10 bases and J by 4 bases, with 13 bases between them. Here the CDR3 reads CASLGGFYGYTF. The CDR3 DNA reads TGTGCCAGCCTCGGAGGGTTCTATGGCTACACCTTC.

The chain recombines TRBV6-5 with TRBJ2-7; 7 positions agree with TRBD2. The V gene end was trimmed by 2 bases and the J gene end by 0 bases; junction bases not matched to a gene: 7. The CDR3 length is 16 residues. Germline V gives CDR1 MNHEY, CDR2 SVGAGI. CDR3 in amino acids: CASSYVRRESSYEQYF. CDR3 DNA sequence: TGTGCCAGCAGTTACGTCCGGCGGGAGAGCTCCTACGAGCAGTACTTC.

At least ten counts were recorded for this clonotype. The chain uses TRBV7-9 and TRBJ2-2, with D hard to call. The ends were cut back, 2 bases at V and 1 base at J, with 5 bases in the middle. The CDR3 contains 14 residues. CDR1 and CDR2 from the germline V gene are SEHNR and FQNEAQ (reference sequence). The CDR3 is CASSLSQNTGELFF. The CDR3 nucleotides are TGTGCCAGCAGCTTAAGTCAGAACACCGGGGAGCTGTTTTTT.

V usage is TRBV14 and J usage is TRBJ1-6, with unresolved D. The CDR3 runs to 13 residues. Germline V gene lookup returns CDR1 SGHDN and CDR2 FVKESK. V dropped 1 base and J dropped 8 bases, with 6 bases sitting between them. DNA for the CDR3: TGTGCCAGCAGCCAAGGCGGGGATTCACCCCTCCACTTT. Translation gives CASSQGGDSPLHF.

In its sample, this clonotype was seen many times. The chain recombines TRBV28 with TRBJ2-5; D is possibly TRBD1 (6 bases). Trimming removed 5 bases at V and 7 bases at J, with 20 bases between. Germline CDR1 reads MDHEN; CDR2 reads SYDVKM. This CDR3 is 15 amino acids long. CDR3 amino acids: CASSPSTTGTVTQYF. The CDR3 region has the DNA TGTGCCAGCAGTCCCTCTACCACAGGGACGGTGACCCAGTACTTC.

This clonotype was counted a few times. A much larger clone differs by one base, so this may be a read error. The chain joins TRBV12-3 or TRBV12-4 to TRBJ1-1; D unresolved. The CDR3 sequence is 13 residues long. In DNA, the CDR3 is TGTGCCAGCAGTATACTTATGAACACTGAAGCTTGCTTT. Its protein product is CASSILMNTEACF.

There are a few counts of this clonotype. V gene TRBV19 combines with J gene TRBJ2-3; D may correspond to TRBD1 or TRBD2 (5 bases each). The CDR3 consists of 12 residues. Per germline, CDR1 LNHDA and CDR2 SQIVND (reference sequence). Deletions cut 8 bases from V and 4 bases from J, with 10 bases between. As DNA, the CDR3 is TGTGCCAGTCTAGGGGAGCCAGATACGCAGTATTTT. As protein: CASLGEPDTQYF.

Ten or more counts support this clonotype. CDR3 amino acids: CASSLAGGRNTGELFF. The CDR3 coding sequence is TGTGCCAGCAGCCTAGCGGGGGGCAGGAACACCGGGGAGCTGTTTTTT. The chain uses TRBV6-1 and TRBJ2-2; 11 bases are shared with TRBD2. Germline V lookup: CDR1 MNHNS, CDR2 SASEGT. The V and J ends lost 6 bases and 1 base, in that order; junction bases with no gene match: 4. This CDR3 has 16 residues.

Many counts were recorded for this clonotype. The rearrangement uses TRBV10-3 and TRBJ2-7; the D gene could be TRBD1 or TRBD2 (5 bases each). The length of the CDR3 is 13 residues. Trimming pared 2 bases from V and 0 bases from J, leaving 5 bases between. The germline V gene has CDR1 ENHRY and CDR2 SYGVKD. As DNA, the CDR3 is TGTGCCATCAGTGAGGGGGGCTCCTACGAGCAGTACTTC. Its translation is CAISEGGSYEQYF.

This clonotype was seen only once. The V call is TRBV6-5, the J call TRBJ2-2, with 8 nucleotides matching TRBD2. The J segment lost 7 bases and the V segment lost 2 bases, leaving 9 bases of the junction unmatched. Germline V lookup: CDR1 MNHEY, CDR2 SVGAGI. The CDR3 totals 16 residues. The CDR3 is CASSYLTGLAGGELFF. CDR3 nucleotide sequence: TGTGCCAGCAGTTACCTCACCGGACTAGCTGGCGGGGAGCTGTTTTTT.

Ten or more counts support this clonotype. V is TRBV5-1 and J is TRBJ2-2; tentatively, D is TRBD1 or TRBD2 (5 bases each). This CDR3 has 17 amino acids. Germline CDR1 SGHRS, CDR2 YFSETQ. Trimming pared 6 bases from V and 0 bases from J, leaving 18 bases between. In DNA form, the CDR3 reads TGCGCCAGCAACCCGGACTTGCAGGGAGCGAACACCGGGGAGCTGTTTTTT. This sequence encodes CASNPDLQGANTGELFF. The full variable domain, its missing parts supplied by reference TRBV5-1 and TRBJ2-2, is KAGVTQTPRYLIKTRGQQVTLSCSPISGHRSVSWYQQTPGQGLQFLFEYFSETQRNKGNFPGRFSGRQFSNSRSEMNVSTLELGDSALYLCASNPDLQGANTGELFFGEGSRLTVL.

There are a few counts of this clonotype. The J gene is TRBJ2-2, the V gene TRBV7-6; 13 bases line up with TRBD2. The CDR3 sequence is 19 residues long. Per the germline V gene, CDR1 is SGHVS and CDR2 is FNYEAQ. V was pared by 3 bases and J by 4 bases, with 11 bases of the junction left unmatched. Written as DNA, the CDR3 is TGTGCCAGCAGCTTCAGTAGGACTAGCGGGAGTAGCGGCACCGGGGAGCTGTTTTTT. Its translation: CASSFSRTSGSSGTGELFF.

This clonotype was observed at least ten times. The genes are TRBV6-1 and TRBJ2-5; D gene uncertain. CDR3 length: 14 amino acids. Germline V gene lookup returns CDR1 MNHNS and CDR2 SASEGT. V was trimmed by 5 bases and J by 1 base, leaving 11 bases between them. This CDR3 reads CASSNAGTQETQYF. CDR3 bases: TGTGCCAGCAGTAACGCAGGAACCCAAGAGACCCAGTACTTC.

A word on this clonotype: This clone may be a read error of a much larger clone one base away. The chain links TRBV6-1 to TRBJ1-5; D may be TRBD1 (5 bases). V was shortened by 4 bases and J by 0 bases, with 7 bases between the two germline ends. CDR1 and CDR2 from the germline V gene are MNHNS and SASEGT. The CDR3 loop spans 14 amino acids. CDR3 sequence: CASSATVSNQPQHF. CDR3 sequence (DNA): TGTGCCAGCAGTGCGACAGTTAGCAATCAGCCCCAGCATTTT.

The chain carries TRBV6-2 or TRBV6-3 and TRBJ1-2; weak D call: TRBD1 (5 bases). CDR3 length: 15 amino acids. In germline, CDR1 is MNHEY, CDR2 SVGEGT. Trimming stripped 5 bases from V and 0 bases from J, with 13 bases between. The DNA of the CDR3 is TGTGCCAGCAGTACCCGGGACTTTACTAACTATGGCTACACCTTC. Amino acids: CASSTRDFTNYGYTF.

This clonotype was found a few times. This chain connects TRBV20-1 to TRBJ2-7, with TRBD2 identical over 8 bases. Unmatched junction bases numbered 8, after V lost 6 bases and J lost 1 base. The CDR3 is 14 amino acids. Per the germline V gene, CDR1 is DFQATT and CDR2 is SNEGSKA (reference sequence). The CDR3 spells CSAAESGGSYEQYF. The CDR3 coding sequence is TGCAGTGCGGCCGAGAGCGGGGGATCCTACGAGCAGTACTTC.

This clonotype has only a few counts. A read error may be the cause here, since a much bigger clone is one base away. The V and J genes are TRBV12-3 or TRBV12-4 and TRBJ2-7, with D possibly matching TRBD2 (7 bases). This CDR3 is 13 amino acids long. CDR3 sequence: CVSGTPQGYEQYF. The CDR3 DNA reads TGTGTCAGCGGGACCCCACAGGGTTACGAGCAGTACTTC.

A note on this clonotype: A much larger clone sits a single nucleotide away, making a read error possible. The gene calls are TRBV4-3 and TRBJ2-7, with TRBD1 identical over 9 bases. This CDR3 is 16 amino acids long. The germline gives CDR1 LGHNA, CDR2 YSLEER. The CDR3 is CASSPDGQGYGYEQCF. CDR3 coding DNA: TGCGCCAGCAGCCCGGACGGACAGGGGTACGGCTACGAGCAGTGCTTC.

The sample holds many counts of this clonotype. The CDR3 region is CASSQFGLNTEAFF. For the CDR3, the DNA is TGTGCCAGCAGCCAATTTGGACTGAACACTGAAGCTTTCTTT. The J gene is TRBJ1-1, the V gene TRBV16; D is unclear. Germline assignment: CDR1 KGHSY and CDR2 FQNENV. Trimming cost V 1 base and J 0 bases, with 6 bases left between them. This CDR3 region has 14 residues.

This clonotype was recorded many times. V gene TRBV6-5 combines with J gene TRBJ1-1; D not certain. V lost 5 bases and J 0 bases, leaving 7 bases between the germline ends. This CDR3 is 13 amino acids long. Germline V lookup: CDR1 MNHEY, CDR2 SVGAGI. CDR3 coding DNA: TGTGCCAGCAGTACGTACTTGAACACTGAAGCTTTCTTT. Protein product: CASSTYLNTEAFF.

This clonotype was detected many times. The chain carries TRBV12-3 or TRBV12-4 and TRBJ1-1; D not resolved. The CDR3 loop spans 14 amino acids. With 3 bases removed from V and 5 bases from J, the gap between germline ends came to 13 bases. The CDR3 nucleotides read TGTGCCAGCAGTTTTTCGGGTGGTCGGACTGAAGCTTTCTTT. Its protein is CASSFSGGRTEAFF.

This clonotype was seen many times. The CDR3, as DNA: TGTGCCAGCAGTTACGGTTGGCCCCAGCATTTT. It specifies CASSYGWPQHF. The chain couples TRBV6-5 to TRBJ1-5, with no clear D. This CDR3 has 11 amino acids. In germline, CDR1 is MNHEY, CDR2 SVGAGI. The V end lost 2 bases, the J end lost 9 bases, and 5 bases lay between the germline ends.